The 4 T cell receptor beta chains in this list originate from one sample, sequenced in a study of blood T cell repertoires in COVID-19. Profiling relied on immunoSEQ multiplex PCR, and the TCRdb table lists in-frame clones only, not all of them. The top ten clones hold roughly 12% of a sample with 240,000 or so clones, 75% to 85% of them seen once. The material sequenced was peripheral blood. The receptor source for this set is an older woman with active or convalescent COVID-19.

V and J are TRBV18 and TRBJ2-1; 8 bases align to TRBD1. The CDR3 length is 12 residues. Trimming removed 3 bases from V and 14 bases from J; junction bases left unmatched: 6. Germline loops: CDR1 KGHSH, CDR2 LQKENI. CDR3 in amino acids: CASSPTGEEEFF. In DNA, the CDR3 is TGTGCCAGCTCACCGACAGGGGAGGAGGAGTTCTTC.

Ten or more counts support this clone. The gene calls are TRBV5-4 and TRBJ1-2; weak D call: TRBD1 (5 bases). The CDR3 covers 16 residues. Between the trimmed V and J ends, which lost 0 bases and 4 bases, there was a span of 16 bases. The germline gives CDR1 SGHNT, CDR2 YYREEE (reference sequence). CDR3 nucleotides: TGTGCCAGCAGCTTGGGCGTGCAGGGACTGGGCTATGGCTACACCTTC. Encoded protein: CASSLGVQGLGYGYTF.

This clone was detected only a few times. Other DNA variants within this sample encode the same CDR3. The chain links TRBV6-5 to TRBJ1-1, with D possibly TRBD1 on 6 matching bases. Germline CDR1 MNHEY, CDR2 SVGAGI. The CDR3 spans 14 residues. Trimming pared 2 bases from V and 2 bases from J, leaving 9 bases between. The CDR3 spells CASSYGGANTEAFF. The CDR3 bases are TGTGCCAGCAGTTACGGGGGGGCCAACACTGAAGCTTTCTTT.

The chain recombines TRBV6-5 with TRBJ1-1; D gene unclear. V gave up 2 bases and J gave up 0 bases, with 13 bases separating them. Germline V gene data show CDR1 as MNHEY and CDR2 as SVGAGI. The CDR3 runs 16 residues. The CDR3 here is CASSYGRRYMNTEAFF. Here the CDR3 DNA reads TGTGCCAGCAGTTACGGCAGGCGCTACATGAACACTGAAGCTTTCTTT.